The clone carrying this TCR beta chain appeared once. The CDR3 has 15 amino acids. V was pared by 0 bases and J by 6 bases, with 15 bases between. Germline V gene sequence: CDR1 SGHTA, CDR2 FQGTGA. PCR employed 60 Vbeta and 13 Jbeta primers. Clones were sequenced by immunoSEQ multiplex PCR, and TCRdb holds only the in-frame ones, with some missing. The sample shows around 200,000 clones, 75% to 90% of them seen only once. This record comes from a study of cytomegalovirus exposure and HLA in healthy donors. The V call is TRBV7-3, the J call TRBJ2-7; D is ambiguous. This sequence originates from a woman aged 45-60 years in good health and CMV-seropositive. Sequencing was performed on PBMCs. CDR3 region: CASSLTGSHLSEQYF. In DNA form, the CDR3 reads TGTGCCAGCAGCTTAACCGGGTCCCATCTCTCCGAGCAGTACTTC.